This T cell receptor beta chain was sequenced for a study of cytotoxic CD8 clonotypes in ibrutinib-treated CLL. Study background: Among the patients, roughly ten presented as relapsed/refractory and about 16 as treatment-naive; roughly 17 showed unmutated IGHV. The authors obtained response samples at a median of about 13 months of treatment, range 6 to 36.

The V segment lost 4 bases and the J segment 4 bases; nucleotides outside the gene matches: 18. There are 18 residues in the CDR3. CDR1 is SNHLY and CDR2 is FYNNEI in the germline V gene. The method was immunoSEQ multiplex PCR; TCRdb's version includes in-frame clones alone and lacks a portion of them. This table holds around 70,000 clones, about nine tenths found once. On this clone itself: What it binds is unknown.

Study-wide findings and caveats: Rising at ibrutinib response, clonality subsequently fell back toward baseline at progression. T-cell clonality at baseline went above that of age-matched healthy donors and rose and fell with circulating CD8+ T-cell counts.

This sample comprised PBMCs, obtained after 12 months of ibrutinib treatment. The chain links TRBV2 to TRBJ2-7; 8 nucleotides align to TRBD1. The clonotype originates from a human donor with chronic lymphocytic leukemia. The CDR3 sequence is CASSGDRSRAARLYEQYF. The CDR3 DNA follows: TGTGCCAGCAGTGGGGACAGGTCTCGGGCGGCGCGACTTTACGAGCAGTACTTC.